The rows below give T cell receptor beta chains drawn from one sample of a study of neurological immune-mediated disorders. TCRdb processed the 5' RACE reads anew with MiXCR; each CDR3 protein has one entry. The sample holds roughly 57,000 distinct CDR3 sequences, 7% to 10% seen once. The sample comprised PBMCs. These receptors were taken from a woman in her 40s in good health. The CDR3 runs from the conserved cysteine through the conserved F or W. A D gene is named only where the DNA matches it firmly. The size entry is marked missing in some rows and otherwise reads once, few, many or a size class.

d_call: NA
j_call: TRBJ2-7
clone_size: many
v_call: TRBV25-1
cdr3_nt: TGTGCCAGCAGTGACGATGGGTACAGTCGGAGCTCCTACGAGCAGTACTTC
cdr3_aa: CASSDDGYSRSSYEQYF

d_call: NA
j_call: TRBJ2-5
clone_size: NA
v_call: TRBV24-1
cdr3_nt: TGTGCCACCAGTGACCCCCGCGGGTTCCAAGAGACCCAGTACTTC
cdr3_aa: CATSDPRGFQETQYF

d_call: TRBD1
j_call: TRBJ2-2
clone_size: many
v_call: TRBV6-4
cdr3_nt: TGTGCCAGCAGTTGGACAGGGACCACCGGGGAGCTGTTTTTT
cdr3_aa: CASSWTGTTGELFF

d_call: TRBD1
j_call: TRBJ2-7
clone_size: many
v_call: TRBV14
cdr3_nt: TGTGCCAGCAGCCGCTACAGGGGTTCCTACGAGCAGTACTTC
cdr3_aa: CASSRYRGSYEQYF

d_call: TRBD1
j_call: TRBJ1-2
clone_size: many
v_call: TRBV12-3/TRBV12-4
cdr3_nt: TGTGCCAGCAGGACGACAGGGGACGACTATGGCTACACCTTC
cdr3_aa: CASRTTGDDYGYTF

d_call: NA
j_call: TRBJ2-3
clone_size: many
v_call: TRBV12-3/TRBV12-4
cdr3_nt: TGTGCCAGCAGTTTGGGCAGGGGAATCACAGATACGCAGTATTTT
cdr3_aa: CASSLGRGITDTQYF

d_call: TRBD1
j_call: TRBJ2-3
clone_size: many
v_call: TRBV6-5
cdr3_nt: TGTGCCAGCAGCCGGTATTGGGACAGGGAGACAGATACGCAGTATTTT
cdr3_aa: CASSRYWDRETDTQYF

d_call: NA
j_call: TRBJ1-3
clone_size: many
v_call: TRBV15
cdr3_nt: TGTGCCACCAGCAGAGCTGGGATTCGCGACGGAAACACCATATATTTT
cdr3_aa: CATSRAGIRDGNTIYF

d_call: TRBD1
j_call: TRBJ1-1
clone_size: few
v_call: TRBV18
cdr3_nt: TGTGCCAGCTCACCAAGCGCCACAGGGGGAAACACTGAAGCTTTCTTT
cdr3_aa: CASSPSATGGNTEAFF

d_call: TRBD1
j_call: TRBJ1-1
clone_size: many
v_call: TRBV20-1
cdr3_nt: TGCAGTGCTAGAAGTGACAGGGGGCCGAACACTGAAGCTTTCTTT
cdr3_aa: CSARSDRGPNTEAFF

d_call: NA
j_call: TRBJ1-1
clone_size: many
v_call: TRBV5-1
cdr3_nt: TGCGCCAGCAGCTCCGGAACCTGGGACACTGAAGCTTTCTTT
cdr3_aa: CASSSGTWDTEAFF

d_call: TRBD2
j_call: TRBJ2-7
clone_size: NA
v_call: TRBV2
cdr3_nt: TGTGCCAGCAGGAAGGATAGCGGGAGTGACGAGCAGTACTTC
cdr3_aa: CASRKDSGSDEQYF

d_call: NA
j_call: TRBJ2-5
clone_size: many
v_call: TRBV7-2
cdr3_nt: TGTGCCAGCAGCTCGGACTCCTCAGGGACCCAGTACTTC
cdr3_aa: CASSSDSSGTQYF

d_call: TRBD2
j_call: TRBJ2-2
clone_size: many
v_call: TRBV24-1
cdr3_nt: TGTGCCACCAGTACACTAGCGGGAGACACCGGGGAGCTGTTTTTT
cdr3_aa: CATSTLAGDTGELFF

d_call: NA
j_call: TRBJ1-2
clone_size: many
v_call: TRBV13
cdr3_nt: TGTGCCAGCAGCCGCTTCGGTGACGGTGGCTACACCTTC
cdr3_aa: CASSRFGDGGYTF

d_call: NA
j_call: TRBJ1-1
clone_size: many
v_call: TRBV4-2
cdr3_nt: TGTGCCAGCAGCTCCCGGGGGGCTGAAGCTTTCTTT
cdr3_aa: CASSSRGAEAFF

d_call: TRBD2
j_call: TRBJ2-3
clone_size: many
v_call: TRBV7-2
cdr3_nt: TGTGCCAGCAGCTTAGTTGCGGGGGGATTCACAGATACGCAGTATTTT
cdr3_aa: CASSLVAGGFTDTQYF

d_call: NA
j_call: TRBJ1-1
clone_size: many
v_call: TRBV20-1
cdr3_nt: TGCAGTGCCCGACCGGCCGGAAGGAACACTGAAGCTTTCTTT
cdr3_aa: CSARPAGRNTEAFF

d_call: TRBD1
j_call: TRBJ1-3
clone_size: many
v_call: TRBV10-3
cdr3_nt: TGTGCCATCAGGGACGACAGGGGCCTTGGAAACACCATATATTTT
cdr3_aa: CAIRDDRGLGNTIYF

d_call: NA
j_call: TRBJ2-3
clone_size: many
v_call: TRBV29-1
cdr3_nt: TGCAGCGTTGAAGATGTGACCCGAGGAAGAGATACGCAGTATTTT
cdr3_aa: CSVEDVTRGRDTQYF

d_call: NA
j_call: TRBJ1-1
clone_size: many
v_call: TRBV13
cdr3_nt: TGTGCCAGCAGCTTAACTGGTCTGAACACTGAAGCTTTCTTT
cdr3_aa: CASSLTGLNTEAFF

d_call: NA
j_call: TRBJ2-5
clone_size: NA
v_call: TRBV12-3/TRBV12-4
cdr3_nt: TGTGCCAGCAGTCCTGGGGGCAGCCGGGAGACCCAGTACTTC
cdr3_aa: CASSPGGSRETQYF

d_call: TRBD1
j_call: TRBJ2-3
clone_size: many
v_call: TRBV7-2
cdr3_nt: TGTGCCAGCAGCCTCGGGACAGGGGACATGTATTTT
cdr3_aa: CASSLGTGDMYF

d_call: NA
j_call: TRBJ2-7
clone_size: many
v_call: TRBV10-3
cdr3_nt: TGTGCCATCAGCACCCCCTACGAGCAGTACTTC
cdr3_aa: CAISTPYEQYF

d_call: NA
j_call: TRBJ2-7
clone_size: many
v_call: TRBV29-1
cdr3_nt: TGCAGCGTTCTTGGGGAGAGGGAGCAGTACTTC
cdr3_aa: CSVLGEREQYF

d_call: NA
j_call: TRBJ1-1
clone_size: many
v_call: TRBV5-4
cdr3_nt: TGTGCCAGCAGCTTCGACGGGGCCATCTACACTGAAGCTTTCTTT
cdr3_aa: CASSFDGAIYTEAFF

d_call: TRBD2
j_call: TRBJ2-7
clone_size: many
v_call: TRBV29-1
cdr3_nt: TGCAGCGTTGCGCGGCGGGAGTCGGGAGAGCAGTACTTC
cdr3_aa: CSVARRESGEQYF

d_call: NA
j_call: TRBJ2-1
clone_size: few
v_call: TRBV20-1
cdr3_nt: TGCAGTGCTAATGTAGGGGGAGTCCCCTACAATGAGCAGTTCTTC
cdr3_aa: CSANVGGVPYNEQFF

d_call: TRBD1
j_call: TRBJ2-7
clone_size: many
v_call: TRBV19
cdr3_nt: TGTGCCAGTAGTCCGACAGGGGGCTACGAGCAGTACTTC
cdr3_aa: CASSPTGGYEQYF

d_call: TRBD1
j_call: TRBJ1-4
clone_size: many
v_call: TRBV7-2
cdr3_nt: TGTGCCAGCAGATCAGGGGGCTCGGGGACTAATGAAAAACTGTTTTTT
cdr3_aa: CASRSGGSGTNEKLFF